This T cell receptor beta chain was sequenced in a study of identical twins. Regarding this clonotype: Its antigen is not identified.

A universal primer site arose from template switching, and cDNA bore unique molecular identifiers. TCRdb independently ran MiXCR on the 5' RACE reads; one entry per CDR3 protein. The sample has 400,000 to 600,000 distinct CDR3 sequences, approximately 20% seen once. Notes on the study in general: Conclusions came from cross-sectional statistical analysis, not from following the same donors. Abundant beta clonotypes from cord blood bore fewer insertions; memory repertoires lacked this pattern. Compared with unrelated sharing, twin-shared out-of-frame alpha sequences had more low-probability sequences.

The same specimen was also included in a second study, on yellow fever vaccine responses in identical twins.

Sequenced sample: CD4+ T cells sorted from blood. This sequence originates from a young woman in good health.

CDR3: CASSSGGRQETQYF. CDR3 coding DNA: TGCGCCAGCAGCTCTGGCGGGAGGCAAGAGACCCAGTACTTC. The chain links TRBV5-1 to TRBJ2-5; 8 bases align to TRBD2. The trim removed 3 bases at V and 2 bases at J, leaving 3 bases unmatched. The CDR3 consists of 14 residues. The germline CDR1 and CDR2 sequences are SGHRS and YFSETQ.